This T cell receptor beta chain appears in the sequencing data of a study of cytomegalovirus exposure and HLA in healthy donors. Across the study: A later analysis reported the same platform for the 90 to 150 validation repertoires and the roughly 700 first-cohort repertoires.

General study points: The study labeled roughly 160 TCR beta chains cytomegalovirus-associated. Cytomegalovirus status, reportedly, was diagnosed with high specificity and sensitivity by the classifier. CMV antigen specificity was confirmed in vitro for a few CMV-associated chains.

Germline CDR1 reads LNHDA; CDR2 reads SQIVND (reference sequence). The CDR3 spans 16 residues. V shed 4 bases and J shed 2 bases, with 16 bases lying between them. About this clone itself: The antigen is not known.

Clones were read by immunoSEQ multiplex PCR, and TCRdb kept only the in-frame ones, dropping some. The repertoire includes hundreds of thousands of clones, more than 85% of them detected once, and about 12% sits in the top ten. This rearrangement joins TRBV19 to TRBJ2-3; the D call may be TRBD1 or TRBD2 (7 bases each). The sequencing input was PBMCs. The source is a man aged 18 to 30 in good health and CMV-seropositive. The CDR3 nucleotides are TGTGCCAGTAGTAACTGGGGGGGACAGCACACAGATACGCAGTATTTT. This codes for CASSNWGGQHTDTQYF.